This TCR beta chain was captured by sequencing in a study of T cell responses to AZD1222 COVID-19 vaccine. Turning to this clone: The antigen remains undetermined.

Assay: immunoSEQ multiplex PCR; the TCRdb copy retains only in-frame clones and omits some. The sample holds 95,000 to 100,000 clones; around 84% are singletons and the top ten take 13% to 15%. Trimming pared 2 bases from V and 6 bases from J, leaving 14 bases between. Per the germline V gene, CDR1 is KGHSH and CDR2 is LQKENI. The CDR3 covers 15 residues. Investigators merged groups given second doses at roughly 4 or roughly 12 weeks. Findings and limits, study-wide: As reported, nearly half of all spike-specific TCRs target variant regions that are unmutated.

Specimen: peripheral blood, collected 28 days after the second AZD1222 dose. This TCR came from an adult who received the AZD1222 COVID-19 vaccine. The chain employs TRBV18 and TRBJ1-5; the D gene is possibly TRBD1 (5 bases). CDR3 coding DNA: TGTGCCAGCTCACCAGGAGACTGGGGCGGTCAGCCCCAGCATTTT. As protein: CASSPGDWGGQPQHF.